This T cell receptor beta chain comes out of a study of blood T cell repertoires in COVID-19. At the level of the study: Donors in the United States, Italy and Spain gave samples during acute or convalescent COVID-19.

This clone was observed many times. Germline CDR1 SGHRS, CDR2 YFSETQ. V dropped 3 bases and J dropped 6 bases, with 15 bases sitting between them. The CDR3 spans 14 residues. The method was immunoSEQ multiplex PCR; TCRdb's version includes in-frame clones alone and lacks a portion of them. This table holds roughly 500,000 clones, approximately 86% found once. The sample comprised PBMCs or T cells enriched from blood (not recorded which). This sequence was found in a woman aged 55 to 70 who had recovered from COVID-19. The chain combines TRBV5-1 with TRBJ1-1; D remains unclear. Here the CDR3 DNA reads TGCGCCAGCAGCTCACTTCTGGCGGGCGCTGAAGCTTTCTTT. Residues: CASSSLLAGAEAFF.